The 4 T cell receptor beta chains below all came from one sample that was sequenced in a study of OX40 agonist ivuxolimab in advanced cancers. Clones were read by immunoSEQ multiplex PCR, and TCRdb kept only the in-frame ones, dropping some. The sample has tens of thousands of clones; just under 90% are singletons. This specimen was CD4+ or CD8+ T cells sorted from blood, taken in a trial of the OX40 agonist ivuxolimab. These receptors were obtained from an adult with an advanced solid tumor such as melanoma, head and neck, liver or kidney cancer.

The chain employs TRBV27 and TRBJ2-2; no reliable D call. Germline CDR1 and CDR2: MNHEY and SMNVEV (reference sequence). This CDR3 spans 14 amino acids. V was shortened by 0 bases and J by 6 bases, with 8 bases between the two germline ends. The CDR3 DNA follows: TGTGCCAGCAGTTTATCCCGCCGGGCCGGGGAGCTGTTTTTT. Residues: CASSLSRRAGELFF.

The CDR3 loop reads CAWRTRGAGEKLFF. CDR3 nucleotides: TGTGCCTGGAGGACAAGGGGGGCAGGGGAAAAACTGTTTTTT. The rearrangement uses TRBV30 and TRBJ1-4; TRBD1 might be the D (6 bases). The ends were cut back, 3 bases at V and 8 bases at J, with 16 bases in the middle. The CDR3 is made up of 14 amino acids. CDR1 and CDR2 (germline): GTSNPN, SVGIG (reference sequence).

This clone showed up just once. V and J are TRBV28 and TRBJ1-4; 7 bases are shared with TRBD1. CDR3 length: 15 residues. From germline, CDR1 is MDHEN and CDR2 SYDVKM. V dropped 6 bases and J dropped 5; count of bases not matched to a gene: 9. This chain's CDR3 is CASSHRGDANEKLFF. CDR3 nucleotide sequence: TGTGCCAGCAGCCACAGGGGTGACGCAAATGAAAAACTGTTTTTT.

The CDR3 loop is CASRGGTVYSNQPQHF. The CDR3 DNA follows: TGTGCCAGCAGAGGGGGGACAGTCTATAGCAATCAGCCCCAGCATTTT. This rearrangement joins TRBV28 to TRBJ1-5, with 7 bases fitting TRBD1. V gave up 6 bases and J gave up 0 bases; unmatched junction bases: 8. CDR3 length equals 16 residues. Germline values: CDR1 MDHEN, CDR2 SYDVKM. The variable domain in full, with the rest retrieved from reference TRBV28 and TRBJ1-5, is DVKVTQSSRYLVKRTGEKVFLECVQDMDHENMFWYRQDPGLGLRLIYFSYDVKMKEKGDIPEGYSVSREKKERFSLILESASTNQTSMYLCASRGGTVYSNQPQHFGDGTRLSIL.